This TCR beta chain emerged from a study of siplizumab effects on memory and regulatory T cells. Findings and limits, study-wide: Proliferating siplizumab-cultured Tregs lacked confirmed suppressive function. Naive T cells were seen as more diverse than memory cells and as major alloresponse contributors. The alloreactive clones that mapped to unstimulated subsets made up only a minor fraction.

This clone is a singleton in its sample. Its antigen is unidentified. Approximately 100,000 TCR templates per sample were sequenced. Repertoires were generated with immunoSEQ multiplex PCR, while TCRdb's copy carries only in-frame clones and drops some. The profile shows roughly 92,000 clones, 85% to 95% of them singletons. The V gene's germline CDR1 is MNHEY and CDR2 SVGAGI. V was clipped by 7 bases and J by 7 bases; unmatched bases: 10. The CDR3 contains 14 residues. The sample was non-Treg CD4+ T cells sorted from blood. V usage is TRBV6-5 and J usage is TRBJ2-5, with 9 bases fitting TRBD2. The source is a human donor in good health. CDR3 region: CASTLSGSRGTQYF. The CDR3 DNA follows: TGTGCCAGCACCCTTAGCGGGAGTAGAGGGACCCAGTACTTC.